A single sample is the source of the 15 T cell receptor beta chains below, sequenced in a study of breast tumors, draining lymph nodes, adjacent tissues (dated by TCRdb to 2016 to 2017). The method was multiplex PCR. This sample was sequenced with an Illumina HiSeq 2000. The raw public reads went through TCRdb reprocessing: fastp at Q25, MiXCR clone calling, in-frame beta chains kept. Each CDR3 protein appears once, grouped with its most common genes and DNA. The sample table contains just under 65,000 distinct CDR3 sequences; only one count was recorded for around 60% of them. Jointly, the top ten make up about 19% of the sample. Sequencing was performed on breast tumor tissue. The source of these receptors is a female donor with breast cancer. Some clones in this sample may be carry-over from other donors' samples.

This clonotype was counted ten times or more. This chain connects TRBV7-8 to TRBJ2-7; TRBD1 agrees at 7 bases. There are 14 residues in the CDR3. Germline assignment: CDR1 SGHVS and CDR2 FQNEAQ. V shed 5 bases and J 6 bases; nucleotides not matched to a gene: 10. The CDR3 DNA follows: TGTGCCAGCAGCGTAATCCGGGACAGCATCGAGCAGTACTTC. Translated: CASSVIRDSIEQYF.

This clonotype was found many times. A much larger clone lies one base from this, so it may be a read error. V is TRBV7-2 and J is TRBJ2-3; D not certain. The CDR3 covers 15 residues. Trimming pared 2 bases from V and 0 bases from J, leaving 9 bases between. In germline, CDR1 is SGHTA, CDR2 FQGNSA. The CDR3 loop is CASSLTNASTDTQYF. In DNA, the CDR3 is TGTGCCAGCAGCTTAACTAACGCTAGCACAGATACGCAGTATTTT.

CDR3 loop: CASSLQGTGEETQYF. The CDR3 bases are TGTGCCAGCAGCTTGCAGGGCACCGGGGAAGAGACCCAGTACTTC. This chain links TRBV7-3 with TRBJ2-5; the D call may be TRBD1 or TRBD2 (5 bases each). V was shortened by 3 bases and J by 3 bases, with 14 bases between the two germline ends. Looked up from germline, CDR1 is SGHTA and CDR2 is FQGTGA. The CDR3 totals 15 residues. The full variable domain, its missing parts supplied by reference TRBV7-3 and TRBJ2-5, is GAGVSQTPSNKVTEKGKYVELRCDPISGHTALYWYRQSLGQGPEFLIYFQGTGAADDSGLPNDRFFAVRPEGSVSTLKIQRTERGDSAVYLCASSLQGTGEETQYFGPGTRLLVL.

The rearrangement links TRBV4-3 to TRBJ1-2; the D is unclear. CDR1 and CDR2 (germline): LGHNA, YSLEER. The germline V and J ends were trimmed by 1 base and 2 bases, with 2 bases remaining between them. The CDR3 loop spans 12 amino acids. The CDR3: CASSQGNYGYTF. The CDR3 DNA reads TGCGCCAGCAGCCAAGGGAACTATGGCTACACCTTC.

There are many counts of this clonotype. The chain uses TRBV13 and TRBJ2-7, with TRBD2 matching over 8 bases. Germline V lookup: CDR1 PRHDT, CDR2 FYEKMQ (reference sequence). The CDR3 has 15 amino acids. V trimming: 5 bases; J trimming: 0 bases; junction bases outside the gene matches: 6. The CDR3 DNA reads TGTGCCAGCAGCCCGCCAGCGGGGGCCTCCTACGAGCAGTACTTC. It is translated as CASSPPAGASYEQYF.

This clonotype was found many times. This sequence joins TRBV7-2 and TRBJ2-7; D call uncertain. V lost 2 bases and J lost 5, with 7 bases in between. The CDR3 is 12 amino acids. Per germline, CDR1 SGHTA and CDR2 FQGNSA. CDR3 protein: CASSLPGDEQYF. CDR3 in DNA: TGTGCCAGCAGCTTACCTGGTGACGAGCAGTACTTC.

The rearrangement links TRBV6-5 to TRBJ1-1; D may be TRBD1 (5 bases). The CDR3 loop spans 14 amino acids. V gave up 6 bases and J gave up 4 bases, with 15 bases separating them. Germline lookup yields CDR1 MNHEY and CDR2 SVGAGI. The CDR3 region is CASSTGARATEAFF. CDR3 nucleotide sequence: TGTGCCAGCAGCACAGGCGCTCGGGCCACTGAAGCTTTCTTT.

Comments on this clonotype: At one end the junction does not follow the germline gene, possibly because of a read error. The chain employs TRBV7-2 and TRBJ1-2, with D possibly TRBD1 on 5 matching bases. CDR3 length: 14 residues. The germline CDR1 and CDR2 sequences are SGHTA and FQGNSA. In DNA form, the CDR3 reads TGTGCCAGCAGCCGTGGGGTGGGGACCTATGGCTGCACCTTC. It codes for CASSRGVGTYGCTF. Together with reference TRBV7-2 and TRBJ1-2, the CDR3 gives the full variable domain: GAGVSQSPSNKVTEKGKDVELRCDPISGHTALYWYRQSLGQGLEFLIYFQGNSAPDKSGLPSDRFSAERTGGSVSTLTIQRTQQEDSAVYLCASSRGVGTYGCTFGSGTRLTVV.

The sample holds many counts of this clonotype. The V call is TRBV6-5, the J call TRBJ1-2; TRBD1 is a possible D gene (5 bases). Between the trimmed V and J ends, which lost 5 bases and 5 bases, there was a span of 18 bases. There are 15 residues in the CDR3. The germline V gene encodes CDR1 MNHEY and CDR2 SVGAGI. CDR3: CASSKTRDVGYGYTF. CDR3 coding DNA: TGTGCCAGCAGTAAAACCCGGGACGTCGGGTATGGCTACACCTTC.

The rearrangement links TRBV10-3 to TRBJ2-2; D is perhaps TRBD1 or TRBD2 (5 bases each). Deletions cut 6 bases from V and 0 bases from J, with 11 bases between. The CDR3 has 15 residues. Germline V gene data show CDR1 as ENHRY and CDR2 as SYGVKD. The CDR3 loop is CAISAGAANTGELFF. The CDR3 DNA reads as TGTGCCATCAGCGCCGGGGCGGCGAACACCGGGGAGCTGTTTTTT.

This clonotype was counted ten times or more. V is TRBV19 and J is TRBJ1-5; the D gene is possibly TRBD1 (6 bases). The CDR3 length is 13 residues. Trimming took 5 bases from V and 5 from J, leaving 10 bases between them. Germline V gives CDR1 LNHDA, CDR2 SQIVND (reference sequence). The CDR3 DNA follows: TGTGCCAGTAGTGGACAGATGGATCAGCCCCAGCATTTT. This translates into CASSGQMDQPQHF.

The table lists this clonotype with many counts. V and J are TRBV6-1 and TRBJ1-2, with D hard to call. This CDR3 is 15 amino acids long. Per the germline V gene, CDR1 is MNHNS and CDR2 is SASEGT. V lost 6 bases to trimming and J lost 5 bases, with 19 bases between them. Written as DNA, the CDR3 is TGTGCCAGCAGCCACGACCCAGAGGGCGGGTATGGCTACACCTTC. Protein sequence: CASSHDPEGGYGYTF.

CDR3 in DNA: TGTGCCATCGCGTTTCGGCTTGCGGGGACTGTGGGAGATACGCAGTATTTT. Its translation: CAIAFRLAGTVGDTQYF. The chain uses TRBV10-3 and TRBJ2-3, with D possibly matching TRBD2 (6 bases). Germline-derived CDR1 and CDR2 are ENHRY and SYGVKD. This CDR3 has 17 amino acids. The V gene lost 8 bases and the J gene lost 5 bases, with 26 bases spanning the gap.

The chain carries TRBV19 and TRBJ1-2, with TRBD1 as a possible D gene (6 bases). In germline, CDR1 is LNHDA, CDR2 SQIVND (reference sequence). V was shortened by 7 bases and J by 2 bases, with 14 bases between the two germline ends. This CDR3 region has 14 residues. As DNA, the CDR3 is TGTGCCAGTACCCCGGTAGGGGGGAACTATGGCTACACCTTC. Its translation is CASTPVGGNYGYTF. The complete variable domain, with remaining parts taken from reference TRBV19 and TRBJ1-2, reads DGGITQSPKYLFRKEGQNVTLSCEQNLNHDAMYWYRQDPGQGLRLIYYSQIVNDFQKGDIAEGYSVSREKKESFPLTVTSAQKNPTAFYLCASTPVGGNYGYTFGSGTRLTVV.

This clonotype was seen only once. The CDR3 bases are TGCAGTGCTGGATCCCCCAGCTACACGCCGTACTTC. Translation gives CSAGSPSYTPYF. The rearrangement links TRBV20-1 to TRBJ2-7; the D is unclear. Germline V gene sequence: CDR1 DFQATT, CDR2 SNEGSKA (reference sequence). V lost 5 bases to trimming and J lost 12 bases, with 20 bases between them. This CDR3 spans 12 amino acids.